The text below deals with one TCR beta chain. The data were obtained in a study of blood T cell repertoires in COVID-19. Study information: The United States, Italy and Spain were the sources of the acute and convalescent COVID-19 samples. PBMCs, B-cell-depleted T cells, or T cells provided the cDNA or gDNA that made up the material.

CDR1 is GTSNPN, CDR2 SVGIG, per germline (reference sequence). CDR3 size: 16 residues. The trim removed 0 bases at V and 5 bases at J, leaving 9 bases unmatched. As handled by the study authors: It was from reference gene primer amplification that nucleated cell counts were estimated. Method: immunoSEQ multiplex PCR; TCRdb's copy keeps in-frame clones and lacks some. V and J calls and clone size are given by that table; D and trimming were obtained from the DNA. The table lists approximately 86,000 clones, around 85% of them singletons. This chain uses TRBV30 with TRBJ1-5; TRBD1 matches at 8 bases. The specimen sequenced was peripheral blood. The receptor was derived from a man aged 50-60 years with acute or convalescent COVID-19. Here the CDR3 DNA reads TGTGCCTGGAGTGTATTTGGACAGGGAAGGGATCAGCCCCAGCATTTT. It translates to CAWSVFGQGRDQPQHF. The complete variable domain, with remaining parts taken from reference TRBV30 and TRBJ1-5, reads SQTIHQWPATLVQPVGSPLSLECTVEGTSNPNLYWYRQAAGRGLQLLFYSVGIGQISSEVPQNLSASRPQDRQFILSSKKLLLSDSGFYLCAWSVFGQGRDQPQHFGDGTRLSIL.